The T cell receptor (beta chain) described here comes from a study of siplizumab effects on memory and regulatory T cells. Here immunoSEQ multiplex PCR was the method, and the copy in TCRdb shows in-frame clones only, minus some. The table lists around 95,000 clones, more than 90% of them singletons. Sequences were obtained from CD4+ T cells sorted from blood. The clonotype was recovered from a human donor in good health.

The DNA for the CDR3 is TGTGCCAGCAGCGGGTCCGAACACACTGAAGCTTTCTTT. Amino acids: CASSGSEHTEAFF. V usage is TRBV11-2 and J usage is TRBJ1-1; D call uncertain. The germline V gene has CDR1 SGHAT and CDR2 FQNNGV. The CDR3 covers 13 residues. Trimming took 5 bases from V and 3 from J, leaving 10 bases between them.